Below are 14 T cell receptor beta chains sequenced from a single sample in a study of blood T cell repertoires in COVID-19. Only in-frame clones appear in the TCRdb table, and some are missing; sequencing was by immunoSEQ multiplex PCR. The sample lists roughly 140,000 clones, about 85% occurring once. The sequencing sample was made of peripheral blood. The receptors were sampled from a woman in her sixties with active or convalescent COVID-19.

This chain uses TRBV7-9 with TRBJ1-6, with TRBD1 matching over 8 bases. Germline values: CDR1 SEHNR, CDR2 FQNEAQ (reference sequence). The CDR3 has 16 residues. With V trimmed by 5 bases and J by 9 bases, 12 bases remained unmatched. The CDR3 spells CASSRDLGTGISPLHF. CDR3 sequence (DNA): TGTGCCAGCAGCCGAGACCTCGGGACAGGTATTTCACCCCTCCACTTT. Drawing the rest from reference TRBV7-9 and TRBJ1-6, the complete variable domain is DTGVSQNPRHKITKRGQNVTFRCDPISEHNRLYWYRQTLGQGPEFLTYFQNEAQLEKSRLLSDRFSAERPKGSFSTLEIQRTEQGDSAMYLCASSRDLGTGISPLHFGNGTRLTVT.

The CDR3 coding sequence is TGTGCCAGCAGCATAAGGCAGGGAGCGGGGGCAACTAATGAAAAACTGTTTTTT. Its protein is CASSIRQGAGATNEKLFF. This rearrangement joins TRBV7-9 to TRBJ1-4; maybe TRBD1 (5 bases). The CDR3 runs to 18 residues. Germline-derived CDR1 and CDR2 are SEHNR and FQNEAQ (reference sequence). Deletions cut 5 bases from V and 0 bases from J, with 19 bases between. Full variable domain (remainder filled in from reference TRBV7-9 and TRBJ1-4): DTGVSQNPRHKITKRGQNVTFRCDPISEHNRLYWYRQTLGQGPEFLTYFQNEAQLEKSRLLSDRFSAERPKGSFSTLEIQRTEQGDSAMYLCASSIRQGAGATNEKLFFGSGTQLSVL.

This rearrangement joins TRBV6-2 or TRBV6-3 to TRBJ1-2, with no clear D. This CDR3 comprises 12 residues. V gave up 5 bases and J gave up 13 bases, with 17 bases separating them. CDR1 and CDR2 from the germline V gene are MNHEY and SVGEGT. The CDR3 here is CASSTRLSPPTF. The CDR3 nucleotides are TGTGCCAGCAGTACACGTCTCTCCCCGCCCACCTTC.

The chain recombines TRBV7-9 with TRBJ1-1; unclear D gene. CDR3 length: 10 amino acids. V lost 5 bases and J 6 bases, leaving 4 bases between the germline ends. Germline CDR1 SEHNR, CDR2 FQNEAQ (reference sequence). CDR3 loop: CASSPAEAFF. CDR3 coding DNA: TGTGCCAGCAGCCCAGCTGAAGCTTTCTTT.

In nucleotides, the CDR3 is TGTGCCAGCTCGTCTGGCTGGAGGGATCTACACGAGCAGTTCTTC. It codes for CASSSGWRDLHEQFF. V usage is TRBV18 and J usage is TRBJ2-1; D possibly corresponds to TRBD2 (6 bases). The ends were cut back, 6 bases at V and 10 bases at J, with 22 bases in the middle. Germline assignment: CDR1 KGHSH and CDR2 LQKENI. This CDR3 has 15 residues.

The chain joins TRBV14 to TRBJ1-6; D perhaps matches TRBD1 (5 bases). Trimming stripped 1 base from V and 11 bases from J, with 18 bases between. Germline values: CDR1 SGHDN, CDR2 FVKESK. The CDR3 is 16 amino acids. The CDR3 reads CASSQAPTGVGAPLHF. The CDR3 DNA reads TGTGCCAGCAGCCAAGCCCCAACAGGTGTAGGGGCACCCCTCCACTTT.

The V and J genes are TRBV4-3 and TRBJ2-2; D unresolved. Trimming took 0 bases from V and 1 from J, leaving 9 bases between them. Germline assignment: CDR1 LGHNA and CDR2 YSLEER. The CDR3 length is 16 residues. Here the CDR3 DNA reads TGCGCCAGCAGCCAAGAACTTGTGAGGAACACCGGGGAGCTGTTTTTT. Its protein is CASSQELVRNTGELFF.

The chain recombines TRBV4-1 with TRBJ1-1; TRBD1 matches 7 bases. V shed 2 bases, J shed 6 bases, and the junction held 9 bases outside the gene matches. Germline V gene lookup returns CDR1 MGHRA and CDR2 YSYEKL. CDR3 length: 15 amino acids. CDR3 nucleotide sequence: TGCGCCAGCAGCCAACCTGACAGGGCGGTAGCTGAAGCTTTCTTT. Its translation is CASSQPDRAVAEAFF.

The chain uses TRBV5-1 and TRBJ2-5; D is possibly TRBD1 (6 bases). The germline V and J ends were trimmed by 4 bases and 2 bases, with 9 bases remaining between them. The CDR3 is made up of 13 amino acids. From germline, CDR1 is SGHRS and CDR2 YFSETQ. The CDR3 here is CASSEQGQETQYF. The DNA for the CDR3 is TGCGCCAGCAGCGAACAGGGTCAAGAGACCCAGTACTTC.

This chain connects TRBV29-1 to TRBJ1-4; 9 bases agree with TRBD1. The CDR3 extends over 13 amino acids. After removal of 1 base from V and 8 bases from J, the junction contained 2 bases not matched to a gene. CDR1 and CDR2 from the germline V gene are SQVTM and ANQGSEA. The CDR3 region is CSVEGQGDEKLFF. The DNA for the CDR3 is TGCAGCGTTGAAGGACAGGGGGACGAAAAACTGTTTTTT.

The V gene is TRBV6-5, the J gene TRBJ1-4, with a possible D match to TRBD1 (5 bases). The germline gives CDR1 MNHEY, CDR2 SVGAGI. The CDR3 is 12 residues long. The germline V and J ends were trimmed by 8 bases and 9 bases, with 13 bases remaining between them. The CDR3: CASLDLGQKLFF. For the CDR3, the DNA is TGTGCCAGCCTTGATCTGGGGCAAAAACTGTTTTTT.

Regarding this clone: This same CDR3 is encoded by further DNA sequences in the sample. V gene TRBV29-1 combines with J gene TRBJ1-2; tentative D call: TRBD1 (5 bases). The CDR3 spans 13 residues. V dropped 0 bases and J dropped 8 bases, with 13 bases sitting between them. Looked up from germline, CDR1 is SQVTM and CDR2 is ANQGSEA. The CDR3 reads CSVEDRGGAGYTF. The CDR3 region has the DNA TGCAGCGTTGAAGACAGAGGCGGGGCGGGCTACACCTTC.

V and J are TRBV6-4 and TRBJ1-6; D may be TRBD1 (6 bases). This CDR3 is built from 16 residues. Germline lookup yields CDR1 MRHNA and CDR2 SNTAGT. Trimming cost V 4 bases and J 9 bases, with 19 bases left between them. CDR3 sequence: CASSALPPGQGSPLHF. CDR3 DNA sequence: TGTGCCAGCAGTGCCCTCCCACCGGGACAAGGTTCACCCCTCCACTTT.

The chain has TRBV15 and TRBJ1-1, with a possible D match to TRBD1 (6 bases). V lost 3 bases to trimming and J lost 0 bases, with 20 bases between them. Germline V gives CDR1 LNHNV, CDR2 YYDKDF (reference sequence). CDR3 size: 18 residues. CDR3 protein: CATSSLRTAGDMNTEAFF. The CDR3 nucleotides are TGTGCCACCAGCAGCCTCCGGACGGCGGGGGACATGAACACTGAAGCTTTCTTT. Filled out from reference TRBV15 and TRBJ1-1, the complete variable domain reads DAMVIQNPRYQVTQFGKPVTLSCSQTLNHNVMYWYQQKSSQAPKLLFHYYDKDFNNEADTPDNFQSRRPNTSFCFLDIRSPGLGDTAMYLCATSSLRTAGDMNTEAFFGQGTRLTVV.